The sequence of this T cell receptor beta chain was determined in a study of CD8 T cells in ankylosing spondylitis. Using quantitative 5'-RACE with molecular barcodes, the authors made TCR beta libraries. TCRdb redid the calling of the 5' RACE reads with MiXCR, one entry per CDR3 protein. The sample contains about 800,000 distinct CDR3 sequences, approximately 12% of which appear only once. Study-wide results and caveats: Some of the motif variants had earlier been found in reactive arthritis patients' fluid and blood. Typical of ankylosing spondylitis blood, it appeared, was a TCR beta motif of fewer than ten highly homologous variants.

Note on this clonotype: Its antigen is not identified.

The germline V gene encodes CDR1 MNHEY and CDR2 SVGEGT. Trimming took 1 base from V and 3 from J, leaving 7 bases between them. The CDR3 contains 13 residues. The chain links TRBV6-2 or TRBV6-3 to TRBJ2-7; D is unclear. This TCR was sampled from a male donor with ankylosing spondylitis. Material: blood, either unsorted or a sorted T cell fraction (not recorded which). The CDR3 sequence: CASSYYSNYEQYF. CDR3 in DNA: TGTGCCAGCAGTTACTACAGCAACTACGAGCAGTACTTC.